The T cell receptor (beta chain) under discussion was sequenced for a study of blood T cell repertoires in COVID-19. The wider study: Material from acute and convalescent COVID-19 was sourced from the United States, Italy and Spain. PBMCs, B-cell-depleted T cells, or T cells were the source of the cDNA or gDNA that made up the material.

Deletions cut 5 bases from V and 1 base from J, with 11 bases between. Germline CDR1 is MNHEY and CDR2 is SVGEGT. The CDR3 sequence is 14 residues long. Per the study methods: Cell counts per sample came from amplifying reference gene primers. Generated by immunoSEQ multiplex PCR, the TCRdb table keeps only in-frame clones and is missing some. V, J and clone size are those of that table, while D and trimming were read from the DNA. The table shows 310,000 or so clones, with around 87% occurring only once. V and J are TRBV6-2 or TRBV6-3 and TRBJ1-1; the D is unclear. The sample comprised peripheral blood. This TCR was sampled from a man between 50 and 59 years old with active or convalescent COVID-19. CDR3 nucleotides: TGTGCCAGCAGTGATATGGCCCAGAACACTGAAGCTTTCTTT. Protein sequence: CASSDMAQNTEAFF.